These 32 T cell receptor beta chains were sequenced from one sample in a study of molecular identifiers for immune sequencing clone quantification (dated by TCRdb to 2017 to 2018). The receptor library was made with PCR. TCRdb lists the instrument as NextSeq 500. TCRdb itself trimmed the public reads at Q25 with fastp, ran MiXCR and retained productive beta chains. Entries are consolidated by CDR3 protein sequence, retaining the most common genes and DNA. A total of nearly 650,000 distinct CDR3 sequences appear in this sample, less than 30% of them only once. Of the sample, about 0.8% is held by the ten largest clones. The sample taken for sequencing was naive CD8+ T cells from blood, with Jurkat cell RNA spiked in. In light of the paper, this sample's cell subset or site label describes: FACS-sorted CD8+CD4-CCR7+CD45RA+ naive T cells. Receptors were obtained from a human donor in good health. Some libraries in this study had Jurkat cell RNA spiked in.

This clonotype was observed a single time. The J gene is TRBJ2-7, the V gene TRBV6-1; 13 nucleotides align to TRBD2. V was clipped by 8 bases and J by 9 bases; unmatched bases: 10. Germline CDR1 and CDR2: MNHNS and SASEGT. The CDR3 length is 14 residues. CDR3 coding DNA: TGTGCCAGCTACGGACTAGCGGGGGTTCACGCGCAGTACTTC. Amino acids: CASYGLAGVHAQYF.

Points on this clonotype: A junction end diverges from the germline sequence, so it may reflect a read error. This rearrangement joins TRBV7-9 to TRBJ1-1, with TRBD1 as a possible D gene (5 bases). Germline V gene lookup returns CDR1 SEHNR and CDR2 FQNEAQ (reference sequence). This CDR3 contains 14 residues. The CDR3 nucleotides read TGTGCCAGCCGCTTAGCCAGGGTGGCCCCTGAAGCTTTCTTT. Translated: CASRLARVAPEAFF.

CDR3 region: CSARPSGGVYNEQFF. CDR3 DNA: TGCAGTGCTAGGCCTTCAGGGGGCGTCTACAATGAGCAGTTCTTC. The chain has TRBV20-1 and TRBJ2-1, with TRBD1 matching over 8 bases. The CDR3 is 15 residues long. Germline V gene lookup returns CDR1 DFQATT and CDR2 SNEGSKA (reference sequence). V lost 3 bases and J lost 3; bases outside the gene matches: 7.

The V and J genes are TRBV2 and TRBJ2-3, with 9 bases identical to TRBD2. From germline, CDR1 is SNHLY and CDR2 FYNNEI. The CDR3 is 16 amino acids. V was clipped by 4 bases and J by 3 bases; unmatched bases: 8. The CDR3 DNA follows: TGTGCCAGCAGTGGTGGACTAGCGACCGAAACAGATACGCAGTATTTT. This sequence encodes CASSGGLATETDTQYF.

This clonotype was recorded a few times. The J gene is TRBJ1-6, the V gene TRBV3-2. TRBV3-2 is a pseudogene segment. CDR3 size: 17 residues. The DNA of the CDR3 is TGTGCCAGCAGCCAAGAAAGGTCGACTCAATGTAGTTCACCCCTCCACTTT. Its translation: CASSQERSTQCSSPLHF.

To note about this clonotype: The CDR3 carries no conserved terminal phenylalanine or tryptophan, so it likely arises from a read error. J is TRBJ2-7 and V is TRBV20-1, with TRBD1 identical over 9 bases. This CDR3 region has 15 residues. Unmatched junction bases numbered 10, after V lost 5 bases and J lost 2 bases. Germline V CDR1 and CDR2: DFQATT, SNEGSKA (reference sequence). CDR3 residues: CSAEKGTGITYEQYL. DNA of the CDR3: TGCAGTGCTGAAAAAGGGACAGGGATTACCTACGAGCAGTACCTC.

This clonotype was seen a handful of times. The chain links TRBV27 to TRBJ2-3; perhaps TRBD2 as D (6 bases). Between the trimmed V and J ends, which lost 6 bases and 1 base, there was a span of 20 bases. From germline, CDR1 is MNHEY and CDR2 SMNVEV (reference sequence). The CDR3 extends over 17 amino acids. In nucleotides, the CDR3 is TGTGCCAGCAGCCCACTCCTCCCGGAGGGAGGCACAGATACGCAGTATTTT. This codes for CASSPLLPEGGTDTQYF.

In this sample, this clonotype turned up a few times. The rearrangement uses TRBV9 and TRBJ2-7, with D maybe TRBD1 (6 bases). Per germline, CDR1 SGDLS and CDR2 YYNGEE. The CDR3 runs to 14 residues. V lost 3 bases to trimming and J lost 3 bases, with 13 bases between them. The CDR3 bases are TGTGCCAGCAGCGCCACAGGGAATTTCTACGAGCAGTACTTC. This encodes CASSATGNFYEQYF.

This chain uses TRBV19 with TRBJ2-2; TRBD2 matches at 8 bases. CDR1 and CDR2 (germline): LNHDA, SQIVND (reference sequence). V lost 7 bases and J lost 0; bases outside the gene matches: 7. The CDR3 is 16 amino acids. The DNA of the CDR3 is TGTGCCAGTACCCGAGCGGGGGAAACGAACACCGGGGAGCTGTTTTTT. Translation: CASTRAGETNTGELFF.

This clonotype has ten or more counts. The chain links TRBV15 to TRBJ2-3; D not certain. CDR3 length: 11 residues. The V end lost 8 bases, the J end lost 4 bases, and 7 bases lay between the germline ends. From germline, CDR1 is LNHNV and CDR2 YYDKDF (reference sequence). Written as DNA, the CDR3 is TGTGCCACCTTAGGTCCAGATACGCAGTATTTT. Its translation is CATLGPDTQYF.

This rearrangement joins TRBV10-3 to TRBJ1-4, with D hard to call. V lost 8 bases and J lost 4, with 11 bases in between. The germline CDR1 and CDR2 sequences are ENHRY and SYGVKD. CDR3 length: 13 amino acids. The CDR3 loop is CAIGELYNEKLFF. CDR3 nucleotides: TGTGCCATCGGAGAACTATATAATGAAAAACTGTTTTTT.

This clonotype showed up just a few times. The chain recombines TRBV4-3 with TRBJ2-7; 9 nucleotides line up with TRBD2. After removal of 1 base from V and 2 bases from J, the junction contained 0 bases not matched to a gene. Per germline, CDR1 LGHNA and CDR2 YSLEER. This CDR3 has 14 amino acids. CDR3 protein: CASSQVAGAYEQYF. The CDR3 DNA reads TGCGCCAGCAGCCAAGTAGCGGGAGCCTACGAGCAGTACTTC.

Worth noting for this clonotype: A read error is possible here, since a much larger clone lies one base away. The gene calls are TRBV3-1 and TRBJ2-1; D ambiguous. V lost 1 base to trimming and J lost 0 bases, with 10 bases between them. Germline V gene lookup returns CDR1 LGHDT and CDR2 YNNKEL (reference sequence). This CDR3 comprises 16 residues. CDR3 coding DNA: TGTGCCAGCAGCCAAGTGAACGTTAGCTCCTACAATGAGCAGTTCTTC. Protein product: CASSQVNVSSYNEQFF.

Concerning this clonotype itself: A clone one base away is much larger, so this may be a read error. The chain uses TRBV12-3 or TRBV12-4 and TRBJ2-5; D is perhaps TRBD2 (5 bases). V shed 4 bases and J shed 4 bases, with 13 bases lying between them. The CDR3 runs to 14 residues. The CDR3: CASSSHSARETQYF. In DNA form, the CDR3 reads TGTGCCAGCAGTTCCCATAGCGCTCGAGAGACCCAGTACTTC.

This clonotype was counted ten times or more. The chain is built from TRBV4-3 and TRBJ2-7; the match to TRBD2 covers 10 bases. Unmatched junction bases numbered 7, after V lost 1 base and J lost 7 bases. Germline assignment: CDR1 LGHNA and CDR2 YSLEER. The CDR3 length is 15 residues. The CDR3 nucleotides are TGCGCCAGCAGCCAAGCGTCTAGCGGGGGACCTGAGCAGTACTTC. Translation: CASSQASSGGPEQYF.

The CDR3 DNA sequence: TGTGCCATCAGTGAAGCTAGCGGGGGGGCTGATAATGAGCAGTTCTTC. Translated: CAISEASGGADNEQFF. This chain connects TRBV10-3 to TRBJ2-1, with 12 bases fitting TRBD2. The CDR3 runs 16 residues. Germline trimming cut 3 bases from V and 7 bases from J; bases unmatched to any gene: 7. The germline CDR1 and CDR2 sequences are ENHRY and SYGVKD.

This clonotype came up a few times. The genes are TRBV28 and TRBJ2-7; 7 bases agree with TRBD1. Germline assignment: CDR1 MDHEN and CDR2 SYDVKM. The CDR3 consists of 16 residues. V shed 2 bases and J 1 base; nucleotides not matched to a gene: 8. The CDR3 reads CASSLSLGQLSYEQYF. In DNA, the CDR3 is TGTGCCAGCAGTTTAAGTTTGGGACAGCTGTCCTACGAGCAGTACTTC.

This clonotype was seen a few times. J is TRBJ2-1 and V is TRBV27; D is possibly TRBD1 (5 bases). The CDR3 is 14 amino acids. V dropped 6 bases and J dropped 4 bases, with 13 bases sitting between them. Looked up from germline, CDR1 is MNHEY and CDR2 is SMNVEV (reference sequence). This CDR3 is CASSPATVYNEQFF. In nucleotides, the CDR3 is TGTGCCAGCAGCCCCGCGACAGTGTACAATGAGCAGTTCTTC.

About this clonotype: The germline gene is not matched at one end of the junction; a read error may be the cause. V gene TRBV6-2 or TRBV6-3 combines with J gene TRBJ1-6, with 7 positions matching TRBD1. The CDR3 contains 16 residues. The germline CDR1 and CDR2 sequences are MNHEY and SVGEGT. CDR3 amino acids: CAGSGFGGQYNSPLHF. CDR3 bases: TGTGCCGGCAGTGGTTTCGGGGGACAGTATAATTCACCCCTCCACTTT.

This clonotype was found many times. The chain has TRBV9 and TRBJ1-1; D gene unclear. CDR1 and CDR2 (germline): SGDLS, YYNGEE. Trimming took 0 bases from V and 4 from J, leaving 7 bases between them. This CDR3 is built from 13 residues. CDR3 in DNA: TGTGCCAGCAGCGTAGGAGGTCCCACTGAAGCTTTCTTT. Amino acid sequence: CASSVGGPTEAFF.

This sequence joins TRBV20-1 and TRBJ2-7; 12 bases are shared with TRBD2. V lost 6 bases, J lost 3 bases, and 3 bases stayed unmatched. The germline gives CDR1 DFQATT, CDR2 SNEGSKA (reference sequence). CDR3 length: 13 amino acids. The CDR3 loop reads CSASGLAGYEQYF. As DNA, the CDR3 is TGCAGTGCCTCGGGACTAGCGGGCTACGAGCAGTACTTC.

This clonotype has only a few counts. CDR3 region: CASGSRGDKETQYF. The CDR3 coding sequence is TGTGCCAGCGGTTCGCGGGGGGACAAAGAGACCCAGTACTTC. This chain uses TRBV12-3 or TRBV12-4 with TRBJ2-5; TRBD2 aligns across 8 bases. The CDR3 has 14 amino acids. V lost 8 bases to trimming and J lost 3 bases; unmatched junction nucleotides: 8.

The sample holds a few counts of this clonotype. Since a much larger clone is just one base distant, this may be a read error. The rearrangement uses TRBV29-1 and TRBJ2-1; D uncertain. Germline CDR1 reads SQVTM; CDR2 reads ANQGSEA. The CDR3 runs to 11 residues. The CDR3 DNA reads TGCGGCGTTGATCGAGACGGTGAGCAGTTCTTC. This codes for CGVDRDGEQFF.

The chain carries TRBV4-1 and TRBJ2-7; D is uncertain. From germline, CDR1 is MGHRA and CDR2 YSYEKL. V was cut by 5 bases and J by 0 bases, with 14 bases left in between. This CDR3 has 15 residues. In DNA form, the CDR3 reads TGCGCCAGCAGCTTCCATGAAGGAAGCTCCTACGAGCAGTACTTC. This encodes CASSFHEGSSYEQYF.

To note about this clonotype: The junction departs from the called germline gene at one end, perhaps through a read error. V gene TRBV7-9 combines with J gene TRBJ2-3; possibly TRBD1 for D (6 bases). Looked up from germline, CDR1 is SEHNR and CDR2 is FQNEAQ (reference sequence). The CDR3 spans 17 residues. The chain's CDR3 is CASSKTMGPRGTNTQYF. CDR3 coding DNA: TGTGCCAGCAGCAAAACGATGGGGCCCAGGGGCACAAATACGCAGTATTTT. Filled out from reference TRBV7-9 and TRBJ2-3, the complete variable domain reads DTGVSQNPRHKITKRGQNVTFRCDPISEHNRLYWYRQTLGQGPEFLTYFQNEAQLEKSRLLSDRFSAERPKGSFSTLEIQRTEQGDSAMYLCASSKTMGPRGTNTQYFGPGTRLTVL.

This clonotype was detected a few times. This CDR3 is CASSQDGQGTDSPLHF. The CDR3 DNA sequence: TGTGCCAGCAGCCAAGATGGGCAGGGGACGGATTCACCCCTCCACTTT. The genes are TRBV4-2 and TRBJ1-6, with a tentative D call TRBD1 (6 bases). Germline CDR1 reads LGHNA; CDR2 reads YNFKEQ. Between the trimmed V and J ends, which lost 0 bases and 8 bases, there was a span of 14 bases. CDR3 size: 16 residues.

This clonotype was picked up many times. The chain joins TRBV7-9 to TRBJ2-7; the D gene is possibly TRBD2 (5 bases). CDR3 length equals 14 residues. Germline lookup yields CDR1 SEHNR and CDR2 FQNEAQ (reference sequence). V shed 5 bases and J shed 6 bases, with 17 bases lying between them. DNA of the CDR3: TGTGCCAGCAGCCAGACGGGGTCTGAGGTCGAGCAGTACTTC. Translating it yields CASSQTGSEVEQYF.

This clonotype was counted once. Possible read error: a much larger clone is one base away. V usage is TRBV6-1 and J usage is TRBJ2-1; unclear D gene. The CDR3 length is 11 residues. V lost 7 bases and J lost 9, with 10 bases in between. The germline CDR1 and CDR2 sequences are MNHNS and SASEGT. In DNA, the CDR3 is TGTGCCAGCAAAACTGGCAGTGAGCAGTTCTTC. This encodes CASKTGSEQFF.

The table lists this clonotype with a few counts. V gene TRBV7-6 combines with J gene TRBJ2-3, with a weak D call TRBD2 (6 bases). This CDR3 has 15 residues. Trimming left V 0 bases short and J 2 bases short, with 9 bases between. In germline, CDR1 is SGHVS, CDR2 FNYEAQ. Written as DNA, the CDR3 is TGTGCCAGCAGCTTAGCGGGCGGGGACACAGATACGCAGTATTTT. This translates into CASSLAGGDTDTQYF.

About this clonotype: Since a much larger clone is just one base distant, this may be a read error. The chain employs TRBV6-5 and TRBJ2-2; D unresolved. Trimming left V 6 bases short and J 3 bases short, with 8 bases between. The CDR3 extends over 13 amino acids. CDR1 and CDR2 from the germline V gene are MNHEY and SVGAGI. CDR3 DNA sequence: TGTGCCAGCAGCCAAGTGGACACCGGGGAGCTGTTTTTT. Amino acid sequence: CASSQVDTGELFF.

This clonotype was picked up many times. The chain recombines TRBV7-9 with TRBJ2-7; 10 positions match TRBD2. From germline, CDR1 is SEHNR and CDR2 FQNEAQ (reference sequence). The V and J ends lost 4 bases and 7 bases, in that order; junction bases with no gene match: 10. This CDR3 spans 15 amino acids. The CDR3 loop is CASSSTALAGNEQYF. The CDR3 DNA follows: TGTGCCAGCAGCTCGACCGCACTAGCGGGAAATGAGCAGTACTTC.

This clonotype was detected ten times or more. The chain links TRBV5-1 to TRBJ1-1; D remains ambiguous. V lost 3 bases to trimming and J lost 1 base, with 10 bases between them. This CDR3 is 14 amino acids long. Germline V CDR1 and CDR2: SGHRS, YFSETQ. The CDR3 nucleotides read TGCGCCAGCAGCTATGGATCGGGGAACACTGAAGCTTTCTTT. Its translation: CASSYGSGNTEAFF.